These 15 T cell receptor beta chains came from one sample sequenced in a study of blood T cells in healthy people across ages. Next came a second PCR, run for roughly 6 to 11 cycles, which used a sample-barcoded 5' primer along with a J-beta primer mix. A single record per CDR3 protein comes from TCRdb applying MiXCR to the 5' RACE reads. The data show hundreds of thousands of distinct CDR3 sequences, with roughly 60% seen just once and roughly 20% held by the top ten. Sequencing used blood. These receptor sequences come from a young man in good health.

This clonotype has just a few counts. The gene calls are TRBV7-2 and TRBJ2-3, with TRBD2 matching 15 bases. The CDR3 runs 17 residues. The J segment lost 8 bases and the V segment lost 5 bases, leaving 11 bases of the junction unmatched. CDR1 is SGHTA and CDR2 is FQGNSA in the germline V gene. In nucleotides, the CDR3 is TGTGCCAGCAGCAAAAGTGGACTAGCGGGGGGGCAGGGTACGCAGTATTTT. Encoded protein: CASSKSGLAGGQGTQYF. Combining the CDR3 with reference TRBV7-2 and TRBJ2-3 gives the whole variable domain GAGVSQSPSNKVTEKGKDVELRCDPISGHTALYWYRQSLGQGLEFLIYFQGNSAPDKSGLPSDRFSAERTGGSVSTLTIQRTQQEDSAVYLCASSKSGLAGGQGTQYFGPGTRLTVL.

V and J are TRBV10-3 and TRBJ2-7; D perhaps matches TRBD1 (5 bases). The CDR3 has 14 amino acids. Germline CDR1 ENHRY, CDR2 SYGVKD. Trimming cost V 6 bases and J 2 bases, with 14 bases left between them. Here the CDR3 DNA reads TGTGCCATCAGGCCAGGGATTTCTACCTACGAGCAGTACTTC. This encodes CAIRPGISTYEQYF.

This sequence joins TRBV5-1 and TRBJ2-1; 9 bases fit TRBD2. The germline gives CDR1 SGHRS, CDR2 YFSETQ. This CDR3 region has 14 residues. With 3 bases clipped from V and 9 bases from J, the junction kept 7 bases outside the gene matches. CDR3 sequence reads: CASSSGLAMSEQFF. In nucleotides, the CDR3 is TGCGCCAGCAGCTCCGGACTAGCGATGAGTGAGCAGTTCTTC.

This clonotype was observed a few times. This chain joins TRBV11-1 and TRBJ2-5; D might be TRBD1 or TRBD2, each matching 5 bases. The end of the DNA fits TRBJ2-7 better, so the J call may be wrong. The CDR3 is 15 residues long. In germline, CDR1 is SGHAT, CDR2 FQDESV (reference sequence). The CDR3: CASSLVRGVEGEQYF. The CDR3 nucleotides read TGTGCCAGCAGCTTAGTCCGGGGCGTAGAGGGCGAGCAGTACTTC.

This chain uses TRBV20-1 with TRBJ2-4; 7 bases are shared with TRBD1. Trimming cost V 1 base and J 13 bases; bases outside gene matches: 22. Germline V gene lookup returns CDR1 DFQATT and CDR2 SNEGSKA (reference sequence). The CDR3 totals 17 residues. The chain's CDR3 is CSARGTNYRDSPYGQYF. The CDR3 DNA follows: TGCAGTGCTAGAGGGACGAACTACCGGGACAGTCCCTACGGGCAGTACTTC.

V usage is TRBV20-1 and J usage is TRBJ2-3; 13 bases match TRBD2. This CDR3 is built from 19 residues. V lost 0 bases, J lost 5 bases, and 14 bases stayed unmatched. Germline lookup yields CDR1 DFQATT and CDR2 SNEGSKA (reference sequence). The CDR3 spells CSARDSTSGRAGGGDTQYF. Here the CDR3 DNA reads TGCAGTGCTAGAGATAGTACTAGCGGGAGGGCCGGAGGGGGAGATACGCAGTATTTT.

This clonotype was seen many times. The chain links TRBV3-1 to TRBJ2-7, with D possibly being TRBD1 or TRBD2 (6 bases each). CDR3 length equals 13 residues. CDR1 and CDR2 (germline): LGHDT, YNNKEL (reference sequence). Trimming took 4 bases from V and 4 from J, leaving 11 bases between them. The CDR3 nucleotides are TGTGCCAGCAGCCTACAAGGGGGGTACGAGCAGTACTTC. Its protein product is CASSLQGGYEQYF.

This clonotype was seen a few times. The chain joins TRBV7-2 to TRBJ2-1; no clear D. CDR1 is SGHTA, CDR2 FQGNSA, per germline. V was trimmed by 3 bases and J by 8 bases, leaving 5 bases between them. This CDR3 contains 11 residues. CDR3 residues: CASSFNHEQFF. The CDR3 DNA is TGTGCCAGCAGCTTTAACCATGAGCAGTTCTTC.

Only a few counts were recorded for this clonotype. The CDR3 is CASSVALQAAEAFF. As DNA, the CDR3 is TGTGCCAGCAGCGTAGCTCTCCAGGCCGCTGAAGCTTTCTTT. V usage is TRBV9 and J usage is TRBJ1-1; D remains ambiguous. Trimming took 0 bases from V and 6 from J, leaving 12 bases between them. There are 14 residues in the CDR3. CDR1 is SGDLS, CDR2 YYNGEE, per germline. The variable domain in full, completed from reference TRBV9 and TRBJ1-1, reads DSGVTQTPKHLITATGQRVTLRCSPRSGDLSVYWYQQSLDQGLQFLIQYYNGEERAKGNILERFSAQQFPDLHSELNLSSLELGDSALYFCASSVALQAAEAFFGQGTRLTVV.

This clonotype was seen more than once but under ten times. Here the CDR3 DNA reads TGTGCCAGCAGTAACCTAGGACTAGCGGGAGCACCCAATGAGCAGTTCTTC. Protein product: CASSNLGLAGAPNEQFF. This chain connects TRBV6-5 to TRBJ2-1; TRBD2 matches 13 bases. Per germline, CDR1 MNHEY and CDR2 SVGAGI. The ends lost 5 bases at V and 6 bases at J; junction bases unmatched: 10. This CDR3 region has 17 residues.

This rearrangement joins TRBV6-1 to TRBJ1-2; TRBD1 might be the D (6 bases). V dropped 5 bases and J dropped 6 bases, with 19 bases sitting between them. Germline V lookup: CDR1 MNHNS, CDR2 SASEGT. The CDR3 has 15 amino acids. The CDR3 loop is CASSTPVQGDHGYTF. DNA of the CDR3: TGTGCCAGCAGTACCCCGGTACAGGGTGACCATGGCTACACCTTC.

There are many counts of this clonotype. CDR3 sequence reads: CASSLGNSPLHF. The CDR3 region has the DNA TGTGCCAGCAGCTTAGGCAATTCACCCCTCCACTTT. The chain is built from TRBV7-9 and TRBJ1-6; no firm D call. Germline CDR1 and CDR2: SEHNR and FQNEAQ (reference sequence). Trimming pared 1 base from V and 7 bases from J, leaving 2 bases between. The CDR3 loop spans 12 amino acids.

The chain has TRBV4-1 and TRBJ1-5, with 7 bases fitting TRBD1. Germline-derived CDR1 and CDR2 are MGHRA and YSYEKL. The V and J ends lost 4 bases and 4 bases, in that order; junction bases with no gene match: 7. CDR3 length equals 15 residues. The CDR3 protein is CASSPMLTGNQPQHF. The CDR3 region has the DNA TGCGCCAGCAGCCCAATGTTGACAGGGAATCAGCCCCAGCATTTT.

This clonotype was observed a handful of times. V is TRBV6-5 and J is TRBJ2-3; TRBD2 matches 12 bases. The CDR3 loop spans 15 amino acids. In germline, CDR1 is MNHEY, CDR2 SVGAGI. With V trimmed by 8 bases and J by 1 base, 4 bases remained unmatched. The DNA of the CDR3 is TGTGCCAGCCGCAGGACTAGCGGGGGCACAGATACGCAGTATTTT. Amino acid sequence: CASRRTSGGTDTQYF.

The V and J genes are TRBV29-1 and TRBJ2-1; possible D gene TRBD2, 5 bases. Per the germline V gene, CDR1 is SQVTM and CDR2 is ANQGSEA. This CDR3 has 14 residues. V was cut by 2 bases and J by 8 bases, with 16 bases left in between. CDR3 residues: CSVENRGLVDEQFF. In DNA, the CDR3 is TGCAGCGTTGAAAACCGAGGGCTTGTGGATGAGCAGTTCTTC.